This T cell receptor beta chain was captured by sequencing in a study of OX40 agonist ivuxolimab in advanced cancers. Study details: Each dose-escalation patient presented with hepatocellular carcinoma, melanoma, renal cell or head and neck cancer. Prior anti-PD-1, anti-PD-L1 or anti-CTLA-4 therapy was allowed; 40% to 50% had some.

Broader study findings: Clonal expansion was among the lowest in partial responders at 0.1-3.0 mg/kg, especially CD8+.

CDR3 length: 17 amino acids. Trimming cost V 4 bases and J 9 bases, with 27 bases left between them. Germline V lookup: CDR1 MGHDK, CDR2 SYGVNS. Autoimmune disease history or systemic immunosuppression was exclusionary. Only in-frame clones appear in the TCRdb table, and some are missing; sequencing was by immunoSEQ multiplex PCR. The sample has about 83,000 clones, about 88% seen once. With regard to this clone: The antigen is undetermined.

The chain couples TRBV25-1 to TRBJ2-5; D tentatively reads TRBD1 or TRBD2 (5 bases each). This clonotype was sampled from an adult with an advanced solid tumor such as melanoma, head and neck, liver or kidney cancer. Sequenced here: CD4+ or CD8+ T cells sorted from blood, sampled in a trial of the OX40 agonist ivuxolimab. CDR3 DNA: TGTGCCAGCAGTGGCCCTTCGAGTGGGTGGGGTGTGGGGGCCCAGTACTTC. It encodes CASSGPSSGWGVGAQYF.